These T cell receptor beta chains were read from a single sample in a study of long-term antiretroviral therapy in people with HIV. Clones were read by immunoSEQ multiplex PCR, and TCRdb kept only the in-frame ones, dropping some. The sample lists under 30,000 clones, about 83% occurring once. Specimen: unsorted PBMCs, collected 3 years after starting antiretroviral therapy. These receptors all stem from a man between 18 and 29 years old with HIV. The CDR3 runs from the conserved cysteine through the conserved F or W. Each record gives: V gene, J gene, D gene, clone size, CDR3 protein, CDR3 DNA. D genes are given only for firm matches. Rows may omit the clone size; those that give it use once, few, many or a size class.

TRBV25-1	TRBJ1-2	TRBD1	once	CASSELDRAGIGYTF	TGTGCCAGCAGTGAACTTGACAGGGCAGGAATTGGCTACACCTTC
TRBV27	TRBJ1-1	TRBD1	-	CASSLSNRGYTEAFF	TGTGCCAGCAGTTTATCGAACAGGGGATACACTGAAGCTTTCTTT
TRBV21-1	TRBJ2-2	-	few	CASSKVATGGHGELFF	TGTGCCAGCAGCAAAGTGGCCACGGGAGGCCACGGGGAGCTGTTTTTT
TRBV6-6	TRBJ1-2	-	few	CASTQGFSNYGYTF	TGTGCCAGCACTCAGGGCTTCTCTAACTATGGCTACACCTTC
TRBV5-1	TRBJ2-5	-	-	CASSLDQETQYF	TGCGCCAGCAGCTTGGATCAAGAGACCCAGTACTTC
TRBV19	TRBJ2-7	-	-	CASSIGYEQYF	TGTGCCAGTAGTATCGGCTACGAGCAGTACTTC
TRBV30	TRBJ1-1	TRBD1	-	CAWSSGTVEKAFF	TGTGCCTGGAGCTCTGGGACAGTCGAAAAAGCTTTCTTT
TRBV19	TRBJ1-4	-	once	CASSLGSEYNEKLFF	TGTGCCAGTAGTTTGGGATCAGAGTACAATGAAAAACTGTTTTTT
TRBV5-8	TRBJ2-4	-	-	CASSWVGDIQYF	TGTGCCAGCAGCTGGGTGGGGGACATTCAGTACTTC
TRBV27	TRBJ2-2	TRBD1	-	CASSFGFPGQGSGELFF	TGTGCCAGCAGTTTCGGGTTCCCCGGACAGGGGTCCGGGGAGCTGTTTTTT
TRBV19	TRBJ2-2	-	-	CASSPRRTGELFF	TGTGCCAGTAGTCCCCGCCGGACCGGGGAGCTGTTTTTT
TRBV7-8	TRBJ2-5	TRBD1	-	CASSSGQFQETQYF	TGTGCCAGCAGCTCGGGACAGTTCCAAGAGACCCAGTACTTC
TRBV4-1	TRBJ2-2	-	few	CASSQVGLYTGELFF	TGCGCCAGCAGCCAAGTAGGTCTTTACACCGGGGAGCTGTTTTTT
TRBV7-6	TRBJ1-1	TRBD1	-	CASSQILRTGGRWDEAFF	TGTGCCAGCAGCCAGATTCTTAGGACAGGGGGTAGGTGGGATGAAGCTTTCTTT
TRBV28	TRBJ1-2	-	-	CASFRGNYGYTF	TGTGCCAGCTTCCGAGGGAACTATGGCTACACCTTC
TRBV6-5	TRBJ2-3	-	-	CASSGGDTQYF	TGTGCCAGTTCTGGCGGTGATACGCAGTATTTT
TRBV7-8	TRBJ2-5	-	-	CASSLIGGETQYF	TGTGCCAGCAGCTTAATTGGGGGAGAGACCCAGTACTTC
TRBV4-1	TRBJ2-2	-	-	CASRQEINTGELFF	TGCGCCAGCAGGCAGGAAATTAACACCGGGGAGCTGTTTTTT
TRBV11-2	TRBJ2-3	-	-	CASSRSFGTDTQYF	TGTGCCAGCAGCCGTTCCTTTGGCACAGATACGCAGTATTTT
TRBV5-1	TRBJ2-1	TRBD2	-	CASSLGLAGYNEQFF	TGCGCCAGCAGCTTGGGACTAGCGGGATACAATGAGCAGTTCTTC
TRBV5-1	TRBJ2-3	-	-	CASSLAGRGADTQYF	TGCGCCAGCAGCTTGGCCGGGCGGGGCGCAGATACGCAGTATTTT
TRBV5-1	TRBJ2-3	TRBD2	-	CASSLGGTSGGGTDTQYF	TGCGCCAGCAGCTTAGGCGGGACTAGCGGGGGAGGAACAGATACGCAGTATTTT
TRBV2	TRBJ2-7	-	-	CASTFGGSSYEQYF	TGTGCCAGCACATTTGGCGGAAGCTCCTACGAGCAGTACTTC
TRBV7-9	TRBJ1-2	TRBD1	-	CASSLGQGNYGYTF	TGTGCCAGCAGCTTAGGACAGGGCAACTATGGCTACACCTTC
TRBV29-1	TRBJ2-7	-	few	CSVYRDGTYEQYF	TGCAGCGTTTACCGGGACGGGACCTACGAGCAGTACTTC
TRBV19	TRBJ2-1	TRBD2	-	CASIGNGGAANEQFF	TGTGCCAGTATCGGAAACGGGGGGGCGGCCAATGAGCAGTTCTTC
TRBV19	TRBJ2-1	-	-	CASSPGQNNEQFF	TGTGCCAGTAGTCCCGGACAGAACAATGAGCAGTTCTTC
TRBV5-1	TRBJ2-1	TRBD1	once	CASSLDSGTGGVEQFF	TGCGCCAGCAGCTTGGACTCCGGGACAGGGGGCGTTGAGCAGTTCTTC